Shown below are 32 T cell receptor beta chains from a single sample sequenced in a study of OX40 agonist ivuxolimab in advanced cancers. Sequenced by immunoSEQ multiplex PCR; TCRdb stores in-frame clones only, minus some. Here the sample spans about 62,000 clones, 70% to 90% being singletons. The sample here was CD4+ or CD8+ T cells sorted from blood, taken in a trial of the OX40 agonist ivuxolimab. These receptors came from an adult with an advanced solid tumor such as melanoma, head and neck, liver or kidney cancer.

This chain uses TRBV14 with TRBJ2-7; 7 positions agree with TRBD1. The length of the CDR3 is 14 residues. V trimming: 2 bases; J trimming: 5 bases; junction bases outside the gene matches: 6. Germline V CDR1 and CDR2: SGHDN, FVKESK. The CDR3 DNA sequence: TGTGCCAGCAGCCAATACAGGGGCGTCCACGAGCAGTACTTC. It yields the protein CASSQYRGVHEQYF.

The rearrangement links TRBV5-1 to TRBJ1-6; 7 bases match TRBD1. The CDR3 is made up of 14 amino acids. V lost 3 bases to trimming and J lost 7 bases; unmatched junction nucleotides: 4. Looked up from germline, CDR1 is SGHRS and CDR2 is YFSETQ. This chain's CDR3 is CASSYSQGNSPLHF. CDR3 bases: TGCGCCAGCAGCTACTCACAGGGGAATTCACCCCTCCACTTT.

J is TRBJ2-3 and V is TRBV29-1; D gene unclear. The length of the CDR3 is 13 residues. Trimming removed 5 bases at V and 2 bases at J, with 11 bases between. Per germline, CDR1 SQVTM and CDR2 ANQGSEA. CDR3 loop: CSVLSGLTDTQYF. For the CDR3, the DNA is TGCAGCGTTCTTAGTGGGCTCACAGATACGCAGTATTTT.

V and J are TRBV13 and TRBJ2-7, with TRBD1 identical over 7 bases. The CDR3 covers 13 residues. CDR1 is PRHDT, CDR2 FYEKMQ, per germline (reference sequence). V shed 5 bases, J shed 1 base, and the junction held 2 bases outside the gene matches. The CDR3 DNA sequence: TGTGCCAGCAGCATGGGACAGTCCTACGAGCAGTACTTC. Its translation is CASSMGQSYEQYF.

The chain couples TRBV1 to TRBJ1-1. TRBV1 is deemed a pseudogene. CDR3 size: 18 residues. CDR3 nucleotides: TGCACCAGCAGCCAAGAGGGAGACAGCTACAGCATGAACACTGAAGCTTTCTTT. This gives the protein CTSSQEGDSYSMNTEAFF.

The chain links TRBV4-2 to TRBJ2-2; D may be TRBD2 (5 bases). Germline CDR1 is LGHNA and CDR2 is YNFKEQ. Trimming cost V 3 bases and J 7 bases, with 18 bases left between them. This CDR3 comprises 16 residues. CDR3 loop: CASSHRARESGGELFF. The DNA for the CDR3 is TGTGCCAGCAGCCACCGTGCGAGGGAGTCTGGCGGGGAGCTGTTTTTT.

The chain combines TRBV10-3 with TRBJ1-5; D might be TRBD1 (5 bases). The V gene's germline CDR1 is ENHRY and CDR2 SYGVKD. V lost 10 bases and J lost 4, with 11 bases in between. This CDR3 comprises 12 residues. CDR3 sequence reads: CASGAGNQPQHF. DNA for the CDR3: TGTGCCAGCGGGGCCGGGAATCAGCCCCAGCATTTT.

The chain employs TRBV4-1 and TRBJ1-2; 10 nucleotides align to TRBD1. This CDR3 has 15 amino acids. V lost 1 base to trimming and J lost 8 bases; unmatched junction nucleotides: 7. CDR1 and CDR2 from the germline V gene are MGHRA and YSYEKL. CDR3 DNA: TGCGCCAGCAGCCAAGCCCAGGGACAGGGGTACGGCTACACCTTC. It yields the protein CASSQAQGQGYGYTF.

The chain is built from TRBV5-1 and TRBJ2-3; 7 positions match TRBD1. The V and J ends lost 4 bases and 2 bases, in that order; junction bases with no gene match: 4. From germline, CDR1 is SGHRS and CDR2 YFSETQ. This CDR3 has 14 amino acids. This chain's CDR3 is CASSTGQHTDTQYF. The CDR3 region has the DNA TGCGCCAGCAGCACGGGACAGCACACAGATACGCAGTATTTT.

This chain connects TRBV9 to TRBJ2-1; D might be TRBD1 or TRBD2, each matching 5 bases. Trimming took 1 base from V and 8 from J, leaving 7 bases between them. Germline CDR1 and CDR2: SGDLS and YYNGEE. The CDR3 covers 12 residues. This CDR3 is CASSVRGDEQFF. The CDR3 region has the DNA TGTGCCAGCAGCGTACGAGGGGATGAGCAGTTCTTC.

This chain uses TRBV5-6 with TRBJ2-5; D call uncertain. The germline V gene encodes CDR1 SGHDT and CDR2 YYEEEE. V lost 0 bases, J lost 5 bases, and 8 bases lay in between. The CDR3 is made up of 13 amino acids. Written as DNA, the CDR3 is TGTGCCAGCAGCTTGGGTGGGGTGGAGACCCAGTACTTC. This codes for CASSLGGVETQYF.

This clone has a single count. The chain joins TRBV5-4 to TRBJ2-1; TRBD1 aligns across 9 bases. Germline loops: CDR1 SGHNT, CDR2 YYREEE (reference sequence). V lost 3 bases, J lost 7 bases, and 8 bases stayed unmatched. The CDR3 covers 15 residues. CDR3: CASSSRDRVVNEQFF. Written as DNA, the CDR3 is TGTGCCAGCAGCTCCCGGGACAGGGTTGTGAATGAGCAGTTCTTC.

The CDR3 sequence is CASSWVAGTSGANVLTF. The CDR3 DNA follows: TGTGCCAGCAGCTGGGTTGCCGGGACTTCTGGGGCCAACGTCCTGACTTTC. This chain uses TRBV5-4 with TRBJ2-6; possibly TRBD2 for D (6 bases). Germline-derived CDR1 and CDR2 are SGHNT and YYREEE (reference sequence). With 3 bases removed from V and 1 base from J, the gap between germline ends came to 14 bases. The CDR3 has 17 amino acids.

As DNA, the CDR3 is TGTGCCAGCAGTGAGTACTGGACGGATAACTATGGCTACACCTTC. It specifies CASSEYWTDNYGYTF. The rearrangement joins TRBV6-1 to TRBJ1-2, with D unresolved. The CDR3 spans 15 residues. V was pared by 3 bases and J by 1 base, with 12 bases between. The germline gives CDR1 MNHNS, CDR2 SASEGT.

The CDR3 bases are TGCGCCAGCAGCTTCTCCGGGAGCGGCACCGGGGAGCTGTTTTTT. Its translation: CASSFSGSGTGELFF. The chain couples TRBV5-1 to TRBJ2-2; tentatively, D is TRBD2 (6 bases). V gave up 2 bases and J gave up 4 bases, with 12 bases separating them. The germline V gene encodes CDR1 SGHRS and CDR2 YFSETQ. The CDR3 covers 15 residues.

This clone appeared a few times. The chain employs TRBV19 and TRBJ1-5, with D maybe TRBD1 (5 bases). CDR3 size: 13 residues. Trimming cost V 9 bases and J 9 bases, with 18 bases left between them. Germline-derived CDR1 and CDR2 are LNHDA and SQIVND (reference sequence). The CDR3 region is CASRDLLFAPQHF. As DNA, the CDR3 is TGTGCCAGCCGGGACCTACTTTTTGCGCCCCAGCATTTT.

This clone was counted between two and nine times. This rearrangement joins TRBV14 to TRBJ1-1; 7 bases are a match to TRBD1. CDR3 length equals 16 residues. CDR1 is SGHDN, CDR2 FVKESK, per germline. V trimming: 0 bases; J trimming: 10 bases; junction bases outside the gene matches: 14. This chain's CDR3 is CASSQDEVRRGLAAFF. The CDR3 DNA follows: TGTGCCAGCAGCCAAGATGAAGTCCGGAGGGGGCTTGCAGCTTTCTTT.

This sequence joins TRBV5-5 and TRBJ1-2, with D uncertain. The CDR3 has 15 residues. V was clipped by 1 base and J by 4 bases, with 14 bases between them. CDR1 SGHKS and CDR2 YYEKEE come from the germline V gene (reference sequence). CDR3 residues: CASSLLHGLSYGYTF. Written as DNA, the CDR3 is TGTGCCAGCAGCTTGTTACATGGCCTAAGCTATGGCTACACCTTC.

The rearrangement joins TRBV18 to TRBJ2-5; D tentatively reads TRBD1 or TRBD2 (5 bases each). Germline lookup yields CDR1 KGHSH and CDR2 LQKENI. The CDR3 covers 13 residues. V shed 6 bases and J shed 5 bases, with 13 bases lying between them. CDR3 in DNA: TGTGCCAGCTCGCGTGGCAGGGACGAGACCCAGTACTTC. As protein: CASSRGRDETQYF.

This chain connects TRBV5-1 to TRBJ1-1, with D unresolved. The germline gives CDR1 SGHRS, CDR2 YFSETQ. The CDR3 has 13 amino acids. V dropped 1 base and J dropped 4 bases, with 8 bases sitting between them. CDR3 DNA sequence: TGCGCCAGCAGCTTGTCAGTTGGCACTGAAGCTTTCTTT. Translating gives CASSLSVGTEAFF.

This chain uses TRBV6-5 with TRBJ1-1, with 8 bases identical to TRBD1. Germline CDR1 is MNHEY and CDR2 is SVGAGI. This CDR3 is built from 14 residues. Trimming removed 4 bases from V and 11 bases from J; junction bases left unmatched: 12. The CDR3 DNA is TGTGCCAGCAGTTTGCAGGGGGCGCTGAGTAACGCTTTCTTT. Amino acids: CASSLQGALSNAFF.

This clone has only one observation. The chain carries TRBV7-3 and TRBJ2-1; 9 bases match TRBD1. This CDR3 is built from 15 residues. Germline loops: CDR1 SGHTA, CDR2 FQGTGA. V dropped 1 base and J dropped 8; count of bases not matched to a gene: 6. The CDR3 sequence: CASSLMARTGDEQFF. The DNA for the CDR3 is TGTGCCAGCAGCTTAATGGCTAGGACAGGGGATGAGCAGTTCTTC. The whole variable domain, remainder taken from reference TRBV7-3 and TRBJ2-1, is GAGVSQTPSNKVTEKGKYVELRCDPISGHTALYWYRQSLGQGPEFLIYFQGTGAADDSGLPNDRFFAVRPEGSVSTLKIQRTERGDSAVYLCASSLMARTGDEQFFGPGTRLTVL.

The genes are TRBV2 and TRBJ1-1; no clear D. Deletions cut 5 bases from V and 0 bases from J, with 7 bases between. The CDR3 covers 13 residues. The germline CDR1 and CDR2 sequences are SNHLY and FYNNEI. CDR3 bases: TGTGCCAGCAGTCTGAACCTGAACACTGAAGCTTTCTTT. This codes for CASSLNLNTEAFF.

The rearrangement joins TRBV27 to TRBJ2-7; D not certain. This CDR3 has 13 residues. Per the germline V gene, CDR1 is MNHEY and CDR2 is SMNVEV (reference sequence). With 3 bases removed from V and 4 bases from J, the gap between germline ends came to 10 bases. The CDR3 loop is CASSFERTYEQYF. The CDR3 DNA is TGTGCCAGCAGTTTCGAGAGGACGTACGAGCAGTACTTC.

The chain is built from TRBV28 and TRBJ1-1, with D perhaps matching TRBD1 (5 bases). The germline gives CDR1 MDHEN, CDR2 SYDVKM. V was cut by 0 bases and J by 10 bases, with 12 bases left in between. The CDR3 covers 13 residues. The CDR3, as DNA: TGTGCCAGCAGTTTATGGACAGAAACGATAGCTTTCTTT. Translating gives CASSLWTETIAFF.

This rearrangement joins TRBV7-2 to TRBJ2-3; D is unclear. Germline V gene data show CDR1 as SGHTA and CDR2 as FQGNSA. V shed 1 base and J shed 5 bases, with 13 bases lying between them. The CDR3 loop spans 15 amino acids. CDR3 nucleotide sequence: TGTGCCAGCAGCTTAGTGGCTAGTCTTGGAGATACGCAGTATTTT. Translating it yields CASSLVASLGDTQYF.

This rearrangement joins TRBV6-5 to TRBJ2-1; no definite D call. CDR1 MNHEY and CDR2 SVGAGI come from the germline V gene. The CDR3 loop spans 13 amino acids. Between the trimmed V and J ends, which lost 2 bases and 9 bases, there was a span of 11 bases. The CDR3 is CASSYGIAGEQFF. The CDR3 DNA reads TGTGCCAGCAGTTACGGGATCGCAGGTGAGCAGTTCTTC.

The chain uses TRBV7-9 and TRBJ1-4; D perhaps matches TRBD1 (6 bases). With 5 bases removed from V and 8 bases from J, the gap between germline ends came to 21 bases. The length of the CDR3 is 16 residues. Germline CDR1 and CDR2: SEHNR and FQNEAQ (reference sequence). The CDR3 protein is CASSDGTKVEQEKLFF. The CDR3 DNA is TGTGCCAGCAGCGACGGGACAAAGGTCGAGCAGGAAAAACTGTTTTTT.

This clone was counted a few times. The chain employs TRBV7-3 and TRBJ2-1; 9 positions agree with TRBD2. V lost 5 bases, J lost 5 bases, and 7 bases stayed unmatched. This CDR3 spans 15 amino acids. Germline V gene lookup returns CDR1 SGHTA and CDR2 FQGTGA. This CDR3 reads CASSPGLAGNNEQFF. CDR3 bases: TGTGCCAGCAGCCCGGGTCTAGCGGGGAACAATGAGCAGTTCTTC.

The V and J genes are TRBV20-1 and TRBJ2-6; D uncertain. The CDR3 covers 10 residues. CDR1 DFQATT and CDR2 SNEGSKA come from the germline V gene (reference sequence). Deletions cut 5 bases from V and 9 bases from J, with 5 bases between. CDR3 protein: CSAEFNVLTF. CDR3 bases: TGCAGTGCTGAATTCAACGTCCTGACTTTC.

This sequence joins TRBV19 and TRBJ1-2; D uncertain. This CDR3 spans 14 amino acids. Germline V gene data show CDR1 as LNHDA and CDR2 as SQIVND (reference sequence). V lost 3 bases and J lost 1, with 9 bases in between. CDR3 nucleotides: TGTGCCAGTAGTATTCTCCATGATAACTATGGCTACACCTTC. This gives the protein CASSILHDNYGYTF.

V and J are TRBV29-1 and TRBJ2-3; D uncertain. V gave up 4 bases and J gave up 0 bases, with 11 bases separating them. In germline, CDR1 is SQVTM, CDR2 ANQGSEA. The CDR3 extends over 14 amino acids. CDR3 nucleotide sequence: TGCAGCGTTGCCCCCTTTGGTAGCACAGATACGCAGTATTTT. It translates to CSVAPFGSTDTQYF.